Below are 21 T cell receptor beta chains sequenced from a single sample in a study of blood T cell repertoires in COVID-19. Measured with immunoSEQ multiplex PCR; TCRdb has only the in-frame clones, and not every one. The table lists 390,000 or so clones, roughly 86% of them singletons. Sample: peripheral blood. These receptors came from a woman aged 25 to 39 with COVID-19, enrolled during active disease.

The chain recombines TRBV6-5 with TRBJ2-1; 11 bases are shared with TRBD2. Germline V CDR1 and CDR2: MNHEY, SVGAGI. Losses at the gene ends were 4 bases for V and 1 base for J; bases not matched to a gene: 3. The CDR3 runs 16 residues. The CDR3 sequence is CASSSPSGGSYNEQFF. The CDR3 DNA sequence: TGTGCCAGCAGTTCTCCTAGCGGGGGGTCCTACAATGAGCAGTTCTTC.

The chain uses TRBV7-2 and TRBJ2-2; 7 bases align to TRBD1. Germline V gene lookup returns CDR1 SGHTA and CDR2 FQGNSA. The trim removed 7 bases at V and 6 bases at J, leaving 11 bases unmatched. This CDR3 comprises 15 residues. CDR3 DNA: TGTGCCAGCACCCGACAGGGTGTGTCGTCCGGGGAGCTGTTTTTT. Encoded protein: CASTRQGVSSGELFF. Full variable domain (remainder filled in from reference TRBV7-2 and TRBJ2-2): GAGVSQSPSNKVTEKGKDVELRCDPISGHTALYWYRQSLGQGLEFLIYFQGNSAPDKSGLPSDRFSAERTGGSVSTLTIQRTQQEDSAVYLCASTRQGVSSGELFFGEGSRLTVL.

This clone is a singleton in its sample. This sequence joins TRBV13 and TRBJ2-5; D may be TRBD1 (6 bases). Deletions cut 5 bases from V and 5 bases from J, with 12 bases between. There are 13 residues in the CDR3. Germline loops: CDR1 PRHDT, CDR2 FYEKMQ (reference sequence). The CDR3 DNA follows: TGTGCCAGCAGCCCCGAGGGGGACGAGACCCAGTACTTC. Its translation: CASSPEGDETQYF.

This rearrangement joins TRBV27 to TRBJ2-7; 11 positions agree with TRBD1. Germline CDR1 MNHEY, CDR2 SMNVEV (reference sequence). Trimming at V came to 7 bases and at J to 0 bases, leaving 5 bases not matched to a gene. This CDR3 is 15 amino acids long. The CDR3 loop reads CASTPGQGASYEQYF. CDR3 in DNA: TGTGCCAGCACCCCCGGACAGGGGGCCTCCTACGAGCAGTACTTC.

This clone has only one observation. The CDR3 region is CASSPDNDYGYTF. The CDR3 DNA sequence: TGTGCCAGCAGCCCCGACAACGACTATGGCTACACCTTC. The gene calls are TRBV6-5 and TRBJ1-2, with D unclear. The CDR3 runs to 13 residues. The germline V gene has CDR1 MNHEY and CDR2 SVGAGI. Trimming cost V 6 bases and J 3 bases, with 11 bases left between them.

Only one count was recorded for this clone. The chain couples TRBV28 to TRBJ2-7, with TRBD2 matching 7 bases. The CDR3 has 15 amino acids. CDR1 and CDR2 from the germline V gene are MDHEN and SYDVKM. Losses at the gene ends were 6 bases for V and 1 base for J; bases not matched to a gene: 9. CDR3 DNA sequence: TGTGCCAGCAGGGCGGCGGCGGGAGTTTCCTACGAGCAGTACTTC. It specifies CASRAAAGVSYEQYF. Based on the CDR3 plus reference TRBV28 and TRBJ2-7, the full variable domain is DVKVTQSSRYLVKRTGEKVFLECVQDMDHENMFWYRQDPGLGLRLIYFSYDVKMKEKGDIPEGYSVSREKKERFSLILESASTNQTSMYLCASRAAAGVSYEQYFGPGTRLTVT.

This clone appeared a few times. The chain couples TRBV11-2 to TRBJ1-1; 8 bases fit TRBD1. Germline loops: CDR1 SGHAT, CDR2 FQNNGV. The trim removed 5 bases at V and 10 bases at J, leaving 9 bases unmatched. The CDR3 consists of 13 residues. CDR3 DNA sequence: TGTGCCAGCAGCACGGACGGACAGGGAGGAGCTTTCTTT. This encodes CASSTDGQGGAFF.

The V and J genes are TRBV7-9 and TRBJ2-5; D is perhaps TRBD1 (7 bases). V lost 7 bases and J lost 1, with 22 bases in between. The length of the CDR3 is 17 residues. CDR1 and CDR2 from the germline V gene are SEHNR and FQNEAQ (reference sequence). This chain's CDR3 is CASTEGASEPTQETQYF. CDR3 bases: TGTGCCAGCACCGAGGGGGCTAGCGAACCGACCCAAGAGACCCAGTACTTC.

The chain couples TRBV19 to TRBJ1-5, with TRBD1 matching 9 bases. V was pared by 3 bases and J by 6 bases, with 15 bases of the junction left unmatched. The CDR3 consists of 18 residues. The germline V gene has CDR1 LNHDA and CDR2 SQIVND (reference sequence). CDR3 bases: TGTGCCAGTAGTATGAGCTGGTACAGGGGGCGCGTCGGTCAGCCCCAGCATTTT. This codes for CASSMSWYRGRVGQPQHF. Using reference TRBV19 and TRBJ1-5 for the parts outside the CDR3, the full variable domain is DGGITQSPKYLFRKEGQNVTLSCEQNLNHDAMYWYRQDPGQGLRLIYYSQIVNDFQKGDIAEGYSVSREKKESFPLTVTSAQKNPTAFYLCASSMSWYRGRVGQPQHFGDGTRLSIL.

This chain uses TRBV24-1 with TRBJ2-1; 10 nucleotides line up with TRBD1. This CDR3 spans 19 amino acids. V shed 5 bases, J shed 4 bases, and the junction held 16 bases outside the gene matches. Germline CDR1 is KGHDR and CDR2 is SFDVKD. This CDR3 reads CATSALTGGAGAGYNEQFF. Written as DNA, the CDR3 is TGTGCCACCAGTGCCTTGACAGGGGGCGCGGGAGCAGGGTACAATGAGCAGTTCTTC.

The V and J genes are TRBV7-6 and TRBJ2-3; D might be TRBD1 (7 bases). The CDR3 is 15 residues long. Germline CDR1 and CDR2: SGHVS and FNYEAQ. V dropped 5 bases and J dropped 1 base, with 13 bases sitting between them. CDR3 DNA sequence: TGTGCCAGCAGCCTCGGAGGGGGCCGCACAGATACGCAGTATTTT. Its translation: CASSLGGGRTDTQYF.

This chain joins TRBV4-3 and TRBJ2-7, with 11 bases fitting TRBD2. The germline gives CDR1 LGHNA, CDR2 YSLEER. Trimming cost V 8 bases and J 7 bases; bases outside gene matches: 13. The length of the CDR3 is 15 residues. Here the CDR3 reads CASSTDLAGGLEQYF. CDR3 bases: TGCGCCAGCTCGACAGATCTAGCGGGAGGCTTGGAGCAGTACTTC.

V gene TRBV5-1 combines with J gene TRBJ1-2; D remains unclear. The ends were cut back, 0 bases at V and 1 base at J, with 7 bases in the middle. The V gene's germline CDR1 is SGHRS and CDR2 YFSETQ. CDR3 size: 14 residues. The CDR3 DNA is TGCGCCAGCAGCTTGGAAGCCCATAACTATGGCTACACCTTC. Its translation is CASSLEAHNYGYTF.

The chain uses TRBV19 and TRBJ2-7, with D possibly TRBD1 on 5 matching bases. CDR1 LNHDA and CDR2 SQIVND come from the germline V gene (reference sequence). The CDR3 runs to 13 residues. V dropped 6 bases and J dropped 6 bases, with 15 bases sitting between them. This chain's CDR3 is CASRDTPTPEQYF. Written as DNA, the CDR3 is TGTGCCAGTAGGGACACGCCAACCCCCGAGCAGTACTTC.

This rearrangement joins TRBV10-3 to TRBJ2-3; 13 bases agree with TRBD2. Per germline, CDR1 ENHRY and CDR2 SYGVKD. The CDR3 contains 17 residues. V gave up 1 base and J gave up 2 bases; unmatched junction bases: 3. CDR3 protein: CAISEWGTSGITDTQYF. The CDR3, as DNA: TGTGCCATCAGTGAGTGGGGGACTAGCGGGATCACAGATACGCAGTATTTT.

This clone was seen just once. CDR3 bases: TGTGCCATCAGTGAGTCGTCGTACACAGGGGGGCAAGGCACAGATACGCAGTATTTT. Its protein product is CAISESSYTGGQGTDTQYF. The V and J genes are TRBV10-3 and TRBJ2-3; TRBD1 agrees at 8 bases. Losses at the gene ends were 0 bases for V and 1 base for J; bases not matched to a gene: 12. Germline CDR1 ENHRY, CDR2 SYGVKD. CDR3 length: 19 residues.

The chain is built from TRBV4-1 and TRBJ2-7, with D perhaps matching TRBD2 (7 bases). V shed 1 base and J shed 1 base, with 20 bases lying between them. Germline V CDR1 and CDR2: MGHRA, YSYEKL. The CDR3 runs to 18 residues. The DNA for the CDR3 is TGCGCCAGCAGCCAAGTGGGGGCTGGGGGCGGGAGTTCCTACGAGCAGTACTTC. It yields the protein CASSQVGAGGGSSYEQYF.

CDR3 sequence reads: CASSQDERQGRNYGYTF. The CDR3 region has the DNA TGTGCCAGCAGCCAAGATGAGCGCCAGGGAAGAAACTATGGCTACACCTTC. V is TRBV3-1 (or the pseudogene TRBV3-2) and J is TRBJ1-2, with D perhaps matching TRBD1 (5 bases). V lost 0 bases to trimming and J lost 2 bases, with 16 bases between them. This CDR3 has 17 residues. Germline values: CDR1 LGHDT, CDR2 YNNKEL (reference sequence).

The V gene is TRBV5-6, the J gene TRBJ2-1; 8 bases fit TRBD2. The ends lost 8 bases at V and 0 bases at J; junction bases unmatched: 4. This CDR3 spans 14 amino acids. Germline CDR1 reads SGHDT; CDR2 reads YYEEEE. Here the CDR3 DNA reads TGTGCCAGTAATAGCGGGAACTCCTACAATGAGCAGTTCTTC. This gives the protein CASNSGNSYNEQFF.

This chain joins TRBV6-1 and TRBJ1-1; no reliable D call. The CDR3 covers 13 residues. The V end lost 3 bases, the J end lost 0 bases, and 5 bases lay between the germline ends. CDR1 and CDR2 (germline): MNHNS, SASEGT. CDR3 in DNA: TGTGCCAGCAGTGAGACAATGAACACTGAAGCTTTCTTT. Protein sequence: CASSETMNTEAFF.

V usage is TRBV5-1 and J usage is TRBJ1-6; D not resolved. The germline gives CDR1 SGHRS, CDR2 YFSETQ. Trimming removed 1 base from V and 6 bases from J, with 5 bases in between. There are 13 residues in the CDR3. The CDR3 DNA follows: TGCGCCAGCAGCTTGTCATCTAATTCACCCCTCCACTTT. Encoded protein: CASSLSSNSPLHF.